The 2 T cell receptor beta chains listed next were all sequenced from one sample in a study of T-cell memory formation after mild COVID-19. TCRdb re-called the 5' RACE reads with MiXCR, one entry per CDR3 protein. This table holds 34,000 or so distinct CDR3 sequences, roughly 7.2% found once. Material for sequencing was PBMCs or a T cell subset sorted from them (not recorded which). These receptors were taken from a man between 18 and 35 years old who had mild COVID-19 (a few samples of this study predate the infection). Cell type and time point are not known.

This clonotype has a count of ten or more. The CDR3: CASSLSRGGEAFF. Written as DNA, the CDR3 is TGTGCCAGCAGTTTATCCCGCGGGGGGGAAGCTTTCTTT. V gene TRBV28 combines with J gene TRBJ1-1, with D possibly being TRBD1 (5 bases). Germline CDR1 and CDR2: MDHEN and SYDVKM. The CDR3 loop spans 13 amino acids. V was clipped by 1 base and J by 8 bases, with 11 bases between them.

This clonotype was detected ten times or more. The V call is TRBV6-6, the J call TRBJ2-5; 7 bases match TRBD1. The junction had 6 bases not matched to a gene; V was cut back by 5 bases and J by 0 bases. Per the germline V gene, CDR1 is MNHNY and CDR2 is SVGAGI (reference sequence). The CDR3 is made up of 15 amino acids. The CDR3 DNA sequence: TGTGCCAGCAGTGACCGGGACAGATACCAAGAGACCCAGTACTTC. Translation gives CASSDRDRYQETQYF.